This record concerns one TCR beta chain sequence. Its specific antigen is unknown. Base quality data are lacking; no much larger clone is found one base away. This record belongs to a study of blood T cell repertoires in COVID-19 (dated by TCRdb to 2018 to 2020). Study-level background: Samples covering the acute and convalescent phases of COVID-19 were provided by collaborators in the United States, Italy and Spain. Samples were obtained from the ongoing ImmuneRACE study (first 160 participants) and from 1,254 subjects provided by 6 global collaborators. A de-identified subject ID, COVID-19 status, age in years and sex were almost always included in the sample metadata. Where available, HLA class I and class II types were obtained from metadata supplied by the sample provider rather than from assay-based typing. The dataset comprised deeply sampled blood TCRbeta repertoires from subjects exposed to, actively infected with, or recovered from COVID-19. A freely available public database, intended as a resource for researchers studying the immune response to SARS-CoV-2, is where the repertoires were released. The material from the prospective study consisted of cDNA or gDNA derived from T cells, B-cell-depleted T cells, or PBMCs.

The CDR3 runs 12 residues from the cysteine to the phenylalanine. The only DNA kept is the CDR3, 36 bases in frame from the first base. Per the germline V gene, MNHEY is the CDR1 and SVGAGI is the CDR2. A distance of 9 bases separates the germline ends of V and J, which lose 6 bases and 3 bases respectively. The paper as a whole reports these results and caveats: The amount of clinical and demographic metadata varied by source and participant and was provided uncurated.

In Seattle, one collaborating source enrolled patients while the infection was active and tracked those patients longitudinally over the course of disease. Whole blood was collected in K2EDTA tubes by collaborating institutions according to the institutions' own protocols. For TCRbeta analysis, collaborator samples were shipped as frozen whole blood, as isolated PBMCs, or as DNA extracted from either sample type. The immunoSEQ Assay, a bias-controlled multiplex PCR, was used to amplify TCRbeta CDR3 regions from genomic DNA. The paper's data handling went like this. Nucleated cell counts per sample were estimated from amplification of reference gene primers within the assay. To quantify the absolute abundance of each unique TCRbeta CDR3 rearrangement, sequence reads were collapsed and filtered. For each sample, productive Simpson clonality was calculated by taking the square root of Simpson's diversity index across productive rearrangements. Held by TCRdb, this immuneACCESS table contains in-frame sequences only and omits some clones. Under half of the omission traces to an unresolved V gene where checked; the cause of the rest is unknown. That table is the source of V, J and clone size, and D and trimming were worked out from the DNA. The sample yields under 200,000 clones; 80% to 90% were counted once. The top ten clonotypes cover 10% of the sample.

The sequence was obtained from a woman in her sixties or seventies with COVID-19, enrolled during active disease. Specimen: peripheral blood. In this chain, TRBV6-5 is recombined with TRBJ2-7; 6 matching bases give a weak D call of TRBD1. This receptor carries the CDR3 CASSRDNYEQYF. The sequenced DNA is TGTGCCAGCAGCCGGGACAACTACGAGCAGTACTTC.